The T cell receptor beta chain described here comes from a study of blood T cell repertoires in COVID-19. For the study at large: Sites across the United States, Italy and Spain contributed samples from acute and convalescent COVID-19. T cells, B-cell-depleted T cells, or PBMCs provided the cDNA or gDNA that served as material.

Original data processing: For nucleated cells, counts were estimated from reference gene primer amplification. Measured with immunoSEQ multiplex PCR; TCRdb has only the in-frame clones, and not every one. The DNA was the basis for D and trimming; V, J and clone size are from that table. The sample carries 150,000 to 180,000 clones, about 80% recorded once. This clone was counted once. The V and J ends lost 5 bases and 3 bases, in that order; junction bases with no gene match: 7. Germline loops: CDR1 MNHEY, CDR2 SVGAGI. The CDR3 contains 15 residues. The material sequenced was peripheral blood. The receptor was isolated from a woman aged 55 to 70 with acute or convalescent COVID-19. The chain employs TRBV6-5 and TRBJ2-1, with 7 bases that match TRBD2. As DNA, the CDR3 is TGTGCCAGCAGTAAACAGCGGGGTCTCTACAATGAGCAGTTCTTC. Translation gives CASSKQRGLYNEQFF.